This T cell receptor beta chain stems from a study of OX40 agonist ivuxolimab in advanced cancers. Study background: Patients took ivuxolimab, an agonistic anti-OX40 (CD134) antibody. Partial responses were observed in three patients, of whom one had hepatocellular carcinoma and two had cutaneous melanoma. Age averaged 60 years (range roughly 23 to 80), and more than 80% were male.

Germline V CDR1 and CDR2: LGHNA, YNFKEQ. Trimming took 0 bases from V and 2 from J, leaving 14 bases between them. This CDR3 contains 16 residues. Autoimmune disease history or systemic immunosuppression led to patients being barred. Produced via immunoSEQ multiplex PCR; TCRdb's table is partial and in-frame only. Seen here are approximately 33,000 clones, about 88% observed once, and the top ten hold 38%. The V gene is TRBV4-2, the J gene TRBJ2-7; D is tentatively TRBD1 or TRBD2 (5 bases each). The source is an adult with an advanced solid tumor such as melanoma, head and neck, liver or kidney cancer. Sample: CD4+ or CD8+ T cells sorted from blood, taken in a trial of the OX40 agonist ivuxolimab. The CDR3 region has the DNA TGTGCCAGCAGCCAAGATTACGGGACGAACCCCTACGAGCAGTACTTC. This gives the protein CASSQDYGTNPYEQYF.